The clone carrying this TCR beta chain appeared a single time. The target antigen is unknown. The sample is drawn from a study of T cells in Graves' hyperthyroidism and ophthalmopathy. The study's findings and limits: Blood held most thyroid clonotypes expanded above 0.001 frequency.

At least 3 on the Clinical Activity Score was recorded for ophthalmopathy patients, who also had NOSPECS grade at least 4 and duration under 3 months. On the basis of clinical symptoms, serum thyroxine and TRAb, thyroid ultrasound and orbital computed tomography, diagnoses were made. RNA transcripts provided the source from which TCR beta CDR3 regions were amplified. In the first-round RT-PCR of the TCR CDR3, the HTBI primer set was used. TCRdb used MiXCR to reprocess the multiplex PCR reads, holding one entry per CDR3 protein. The sample lists about 270,000 distinct CDR3 sequences, roughly 20% seen once, with roughly 60% in the top ten. The sequence was obtained from a young man with Graves' ophthalmopathy. Input material: blood.

The CDR3 protein is CASSQAYPDNSYEQYF. The DNA of the CDR3 is TGTGCCAGCAGCCAAGCGTATCCGGACAACTCCTACGAGCAGTACTTC. The gene calls are TRBV14 and TRBJ2-7, with TRBD1 as a possible D gene (5 bases). The CDR3 spans 16 residues. Per germline, CDR1 SGHDN and CDR2 FVKESK. V was clipped by 1 base and J by 0 bases, with 13 bases between them.